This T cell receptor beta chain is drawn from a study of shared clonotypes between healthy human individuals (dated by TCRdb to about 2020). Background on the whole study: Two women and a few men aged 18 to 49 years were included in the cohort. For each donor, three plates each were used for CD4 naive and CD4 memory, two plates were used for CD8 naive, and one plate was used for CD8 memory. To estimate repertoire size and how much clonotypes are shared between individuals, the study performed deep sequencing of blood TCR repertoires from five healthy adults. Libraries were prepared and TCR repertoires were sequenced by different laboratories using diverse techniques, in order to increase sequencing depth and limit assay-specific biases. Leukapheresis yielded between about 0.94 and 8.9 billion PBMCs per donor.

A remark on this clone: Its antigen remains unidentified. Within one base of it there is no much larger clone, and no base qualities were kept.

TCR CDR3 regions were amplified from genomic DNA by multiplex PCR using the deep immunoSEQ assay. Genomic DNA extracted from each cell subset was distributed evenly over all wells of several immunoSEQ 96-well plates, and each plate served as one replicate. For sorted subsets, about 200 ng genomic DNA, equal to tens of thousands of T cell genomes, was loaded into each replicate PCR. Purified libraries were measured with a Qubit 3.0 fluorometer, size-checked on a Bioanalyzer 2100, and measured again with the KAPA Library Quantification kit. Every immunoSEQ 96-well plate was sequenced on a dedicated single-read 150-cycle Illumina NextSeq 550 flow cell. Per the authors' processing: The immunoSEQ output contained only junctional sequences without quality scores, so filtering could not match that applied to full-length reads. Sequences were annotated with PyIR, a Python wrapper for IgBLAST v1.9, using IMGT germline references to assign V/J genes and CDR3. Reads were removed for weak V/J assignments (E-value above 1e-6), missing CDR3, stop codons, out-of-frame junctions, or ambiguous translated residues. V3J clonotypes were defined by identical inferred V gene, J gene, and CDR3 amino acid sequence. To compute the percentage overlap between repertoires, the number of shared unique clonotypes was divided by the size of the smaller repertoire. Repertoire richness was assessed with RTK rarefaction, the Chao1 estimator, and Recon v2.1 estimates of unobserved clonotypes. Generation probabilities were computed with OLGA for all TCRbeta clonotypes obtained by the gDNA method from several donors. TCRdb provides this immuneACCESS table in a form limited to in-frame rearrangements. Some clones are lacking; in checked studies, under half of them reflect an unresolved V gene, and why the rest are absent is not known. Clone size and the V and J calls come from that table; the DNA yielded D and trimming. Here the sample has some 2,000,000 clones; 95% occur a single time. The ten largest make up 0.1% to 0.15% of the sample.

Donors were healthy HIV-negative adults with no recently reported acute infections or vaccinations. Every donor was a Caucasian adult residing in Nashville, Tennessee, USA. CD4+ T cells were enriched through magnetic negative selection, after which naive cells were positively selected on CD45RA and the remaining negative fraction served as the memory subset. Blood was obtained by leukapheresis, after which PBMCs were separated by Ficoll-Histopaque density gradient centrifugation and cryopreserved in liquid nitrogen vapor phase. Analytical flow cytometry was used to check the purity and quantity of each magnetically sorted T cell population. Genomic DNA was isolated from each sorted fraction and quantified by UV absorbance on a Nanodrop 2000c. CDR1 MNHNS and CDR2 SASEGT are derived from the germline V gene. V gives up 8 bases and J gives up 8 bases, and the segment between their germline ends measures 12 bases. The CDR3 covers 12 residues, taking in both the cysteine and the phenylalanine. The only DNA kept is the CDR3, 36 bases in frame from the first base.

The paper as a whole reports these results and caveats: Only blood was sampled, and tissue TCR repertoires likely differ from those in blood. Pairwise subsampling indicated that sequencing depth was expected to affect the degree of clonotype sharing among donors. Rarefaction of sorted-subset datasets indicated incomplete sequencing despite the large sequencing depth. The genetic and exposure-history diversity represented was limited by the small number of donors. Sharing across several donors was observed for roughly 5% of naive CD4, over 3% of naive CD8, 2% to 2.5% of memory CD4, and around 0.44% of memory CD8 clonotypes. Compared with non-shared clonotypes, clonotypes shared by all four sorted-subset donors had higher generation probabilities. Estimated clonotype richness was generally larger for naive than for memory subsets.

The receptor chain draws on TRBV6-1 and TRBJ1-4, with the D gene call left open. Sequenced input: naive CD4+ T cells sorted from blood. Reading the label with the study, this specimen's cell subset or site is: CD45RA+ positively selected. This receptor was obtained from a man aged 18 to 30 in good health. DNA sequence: TGTGCCAGCGGCCAAAATGTAGAAAAACTGTTTTTT. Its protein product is CASGQNVEKLFF.